Detailed here is one T cell receptor beta chain. This clone was observed a few times. No cognate antigen has been identified for it. Per-base quality was not reported, and no clone a single base away is much larger than it. The time point label for this specimen denotes: baseline before oral tofacitinib. Peripheral blood and lesional scalp punch biopsies were obtained from patients with alopecia areata. PBMCs were isolated by density centrifugation and stained for CD3, CD4 and CD8, and CD4+ and CD8+ T cells were sorted on a FACSAria. Library generation was performed with the immunoSEQ multiplex PCR assay. RNA was extracted from all samples and reverse transcribed into cDNA as template for TCR sequencing. First-strand cDNA was synthesized using SuperScript III with a 2:1 mix of oligo-dT and random hexamers. A synthetic immune receptor repertoire was used to gauge amplification bias, and whatever bias remained was removed computationally. Regarding the original processing steps: After raw reads were preprocessed to remove errors, the CDR3 was defined following IMGT conventions as running from the conserved cysteine to phenylalanine. Clonality was calculated as 1 minus Shannon entropy normalized by log2 of the number of productive unique TCRs. Whether scalp clones were CD4 or CD8 was inferred by matching scalp TCRbeta sequences against CD4 and CD8 repertoires sorted from blood. Not all clones reach the TCRdb copy of this immuneACCESS table, which keeps in-frame sequences only. Checked studies attribute under half of the gap to unresolved V genes and leave the rest unexplained. The DNA was the basis for D and trimming; V, J and clone size are from that table. The table for this sample lists about 200,000 clones; 57% of them were counted only once. Over 0.4% of the sample rests with the top ten.

This specimen comes from a study of CD8+ T cells in alopecia areata (dated by TCRdb to the late 2010s). In the study overall: Treated patients were enrolled in an open-label pilot trial of oral tofacitinib at 5 to 10 mg twice daily for moderate-to-severe alopecia areata. Biopsies were taken from tofacitinib-treated patients at baseline and again at 4 and 24 weeks into treatment, and several of those patients also had a later scalp biopsy. Tofacitinib was given for 6 to 18 months, followed by 6 months of follow-up off drug to assess delayed response and recurrence. RNA came from the PAXgene miRNA kit for fixed scalp, the miRNeasy kit for PBMCs, and the RNeasy kit for mouse skin. immunoSEQ multiplex PCR using 35 Vbeta forward primers and 13 Jbeta reverse primers was used to amplify TCRbeta CDR3 regions. Clonality in the scalp was compared among normal scalp (n=4), patchy alopecia areata scalp (n=8), and alopecia totalis/universalis scalp (n=8). High-throughput TCRbeta sequencing was used to examine T cell clonal expansion in alopecia areata in both the C3H/HeJ mouse model and human patients. In humans, TCRbeta sequencing was performed on scalp tissue and on sorted CD4+ and CD8+ peripheral blood T cells from healthy controls and from patients with patchy or totalis/universalis alopecia areata.

Paper-wide results and their limitations: TCR sequences shared between patients were less clear than in mice, possibly partly because of HLA diversity in the patient population. Unlike mouse skin, which is dominated by gammadelta T cells, normal human skin has resident alphabeta T cells that are also sequenced, and this complicates analysis of the scalp TCR repertoire. Lesional scalp, especially in alopecia totalis/universalis, showed higher clonality and more expanded CD8+ clones than normal scalp, suggesting antigenic drive.

The sample in question was CD4+ T cells sorted from blood, obtained at week 0. The TCR sequence derives from a human donor with alopecia areata.

The encoded CDR3 is CASRAGTGNEKLFF. The DNA sequence is as follows: TGCGCCAGCAGAGCCGGGACAGGGAATGAAAAACTGTTTTTT. The sequence joins TRBV10-2 to TRBJ1-4, with 9 middle bases fitting TRBD1. The germline V gene yields WSHSY for CDR1 and SAAADI for CDR2. Trimming accounts for 6 bases at V and 5 bases at J, while the number of junction bases matched to no gene is 4. The CDR3 sequence holds 14 residues, the cysteine and phenylalanine included. This entry keeps only the CDR3 DNA: 42 bases, framed from base 1.